Listed below are T cell receptor beta chains from one sample, sequenced in a study of siplizumab effects on memory and regulatory T cells. TCRdb keeps only in-frame clones here, not all; method: immunoSEQ multiplex PCR. The profile shows roughly 68,000 clones, approximately 87% of them singletons. Material for sequencing was memory CD4+ T cells sorted from blood. The receptor set was obtained from a human donor in good health. The CDR3 runs from the conserved cysteine through the conserved F or W. A D gene is named only where the DNA matches it firmly. Size is stated for part of the rows, as once, few or many counts, or as a class when the clone is expanded.

. | 15 | TRBJ2-1 | . | TRBV9 | TGTGCCAGCAGCCTACATAGACAGGTCAACAATGAGCAGTTCTTC | CASSLHRQVNNEQFF
. | 13 | TRBJ1-1 | . | TRBV6-6 | TGTGCCAGCAGTTACAGTCGGGGGACTGAAGCTTTCTTT | CASSYSRGTEAFF
. | 13 | TRBJ2-7 | . | TRBV4-2 | TGTGCCAGCAGCCAGAACCTTATCGACGAGCAGTACTTC | CASSQNLIDEQYF
. | 13 | TRBJ2-1 | . | TRBV7-8 | TGTGCCAGCAGCTCCACTTCCTACAATGAGCAGTTCTTC | CASSSTSYNEQFF
. | 14 | TRBJ1-4 | . | TRBV2 | TGTGCCAGCAGTCCGACAGTTATTAATGAAAAACTGTTTTTT | CASSPTVINEKLFF
. | 13 | TRBJ1-2 | . | TRBV6-5 | TGTGCCAGCAGTGAAACAGGGTACTATGGCTACACCTTC | CASSETGYYGYTF
. | 11 | TRBJ1-1 | . | TRBV20-1 | TGCAGTGCTAAAAGAGACACTGAAGCTTTCTTT | CSAKRDTEAFF
TRBD1 | 17 | TRBJ1-5 | . | TRBV19 | TGTGCCAGTAGTACTACCGGGACAGGGATAAGAAATCAGCCCCAGCATTTT | CASSTTGTGIRNQPQHF
. | 15 | TRBJ1-2 | . | TRBV7-2 | TGTGCCAGCAGCTTAGTATCTGATCGGAGCCATGGCTACACCTTC | CASSLVSDRSHGYTF
. | 16 | TRBJ2-4 | . | TRBV28 | TGTGCCAGCAGTTTATTGCAGGGCCGAAGGCAAAACATTCAGTACTTC | CASSLLQGRRQNIQYF
. | 14 | TRBJ1-1 | . | TRBV5-1 | TGCGCCAGCAGCAAGTTGAAGGGGAACACTGAAGCTTTCTTT | CASSKLKGNTEAFF
TRBD1 | 16 | TRBJ1-1 | few | TRBV5-6 | TGTGCCAGCAGCGAGAGGACAGGGGATGCCAACACTGAAGCTTTCTTT | CASSERTGDANTEAFF
. | 16 | TRBJ2-7 | . | TRBV14 | TGTGCCAGCAGGGAGGGCTTTGGACGAGGCTCCTACGAGCAGTACTTC | CASREGFGRGSYEQYF
TRBD1 | 15 | TRBJ1-3 | . | TRBV4-1 | TGCGCCAGCAGCCACGGACAGGGGACTGGAAACACCATATATTTT | CASSHGQGTGNTIYF
TRBD1 | 13 | TRBJ2-4 | . | TRBV19 | TGTGCCAGTACCCAGGACAGGGGAAACATTCAGTACTTC | CASTQDRGNIQYF
. | 14 | TRBJ2-5 | once | TRBV21-1 | TGTGCCAGCAGCAAAAGGTCACAACAAGAGACCCAGTACTTC | CASSKRSQQETQYF
. | 14 | TRBJ1-1 | . | TRBV27 | TGTGCCAGCAGTTTATTGGGGGGTATCACTGAAGCTTTCTTT | CASSLLGGITEAFF
. | 14 | TRBJ1-2 | . | TRBV5-1 | TGCGCCAGCAGCTTGGAAGGAGCTCTCTATGGCTACACCTTC | CASSLEGALYGYTF
TRBD1 | 14 | TRBJ2-3 | . | TRBV5-4 | TGTGCCAGCAGCGCACAGGGGGCCACAGATACGCAGTATTTT | CASSAQGATDTQYF
. | 15 | TRBJ2-6 | few | TRBV5-6 | TGTGCCAGCAGCTTGAGAAGGTTTGGGGCCAACGTCCTGACTTTC | CASSLRRFGANVLTF
. | 13 | TRBJ2-3 | . | TRBV30 | TGTGCTCGGAGCCGAGGGAGCACAGATACGCAGTATTTT | CARSRGSTDTQYF
. | 15 | TRBJ1-5 | . | TRBV19 | TGTGCCAGTAGTATAGGTGAGGGGAGCAATCAGCCCCAGCATTTT | CASSIGEGSNQPQHF
. | 15 | TRBJ1-2 | . | TRBV11-2 | TGTGCCAGCAGCCCCACGGGGGGGCGTTGGGGAGAGAGGACCTTC | CASSPTGGRWGERTF
. | 12 | TRBJ2-1 | . | TRBV19 | TGTGCCAGTAGTCTCTGGAACAATGAGCAGTTCTTC | CASSLWNNEQFF
. | 15 | TRBJ1-5 | . | TRBV19 | TGTGCCAGTAGTATGTCTCCTGGGGGCAATCAGCCCCAGCATTTT | CASSMSPGGNQPQHF
TRBD1 | 15 | TRBJ2-7 | once | TRBV10-3 | TGTGCCATCAGGTCCGGGACAGGGGGCTCCTACGAGCAGTACTTC | CAIRSGTGGSYEQYF
TRBD1 | 13 | TRBJ1-2 | . | TRBV5-1 | TGCGCCAGCAGCGTGGACAGGGGCTATGGCTACACCTTC | CASSVDRGYGYTF
TRBD2 | 16 | TRBJ2-1 | . | TRBV10-2 | TGCGCCAGCAGGGGACTAGCGGGAGTAACTACAAGTGAGCAGTTCTTC | CASRGLAGVTTSEQFF
TRBD1 | 14 | TRBJ2-7 | . | TRBV11-3 | TGTGCCAGCAGCACCGACAGGGGGCTGGACGAGCAGTACTTC | CASSTDRGLDEQYF
. | 15 | TRBJ2-5 | once | TRBV4-2 | TGTGCCAGCAGCCAAGATGGGACGCTGGTAGAGACCCAGTACTTC | CASSQDGTLVETQYF
. | 12 | TRBJ2-5 | . | TRBV18 | TGTGCCAGCTCACCCTCGGGGGAGACCCAGTACTTC | CASSPSGETQYF
. | 14 | TRBJ2-3 | . | TRBV6-6 | TGTGCCAGCAGTTTGACAGTCAGTACAGATACGCAGTATTTT | CASSLTVSTDTQYF
. | 14 | TRBJ2-5 | . | TRBV10-1 | TGCGCCAGCAGTGAGGGACAGACCCAAGAGACCCAGTACTTC | CASSEGQTQETQYF
TRBD1 | 16 | TRBJ2-1 | . | TRBV28 | TGTGCCAGCAACCCCCCGGGACAGGGCGGGGACAATGAGCAGTTCTTC | CASNPPGQGGDNEQFF
TRBD2 | 19 | TRBJ2-2 | . | TRBV5-1 | TGCGCCAGCACCAACGGGATTCTAGCGGGGGGTAGAAACACCGGGGAGCTGTTTTTT | CASTNGILAGGRNTGELFF
. | 14 | TRBJ2-3 | . | TRBV9 | TGTGCCAGCAGCGTACACGACACCACAGATACGCAGTATTTT | CASSVHDTTDTQYF
. | 13 | TRBJ2-3 | . | TRBV2 | TGTGCAACCCCCAGGGTGGGAATGGATACGCAGTATTTT | CATPRVGMDTQYF
TRBD1 | 14 | TRBJ1-2 | . | TRBV11-1 | TGTGCCAGCAGCACGGGACAGGGTTTCTGGGGCTACACCTTC | CASSTGQGFWGYTF
TRBD2 | 17 | TRBJ2-3 | . | TRBV14 | TGTGCCAGCAGCCATTTGGGACTAGCGGGGAGCACAGATACGCAGTATTTT | CASSHLGLAGSTDTQYF
. | 14 | TRBJ1-2 | . | TRBV18 | TGTGCCAGCTCACCCACATCTTCAAACTATGGCTACACCTTC | CASSPTSSNYGYTF
. | 17 | TRBJ1-1 | . | TRBV7-8 | TGTGCCAGCAGCTTAGGAGTGCTGGGGGCGCGGAACACTGAAGCTTTCTTT | CASSLGVLGARNTEAFF
TRBD2 | 14 | TRBJ2-5 | . | TRBV6-5 | TGTGCCAGCAGACCCGGACTAGCGGGATGGGGCCAGTACTTC | CASRPGLAGWGQYF
. | 15 | TRBJ1-3 | . | TRBV9 | TGTGCCAGCAGCGGCTACGTCGGCTCTGGAAACACCATATATTTT | CASSGYVGSGNTIYF
. | 15 | TRBJ1-1 | . | TRBV4-2 | TGTGCCAGCAGCCAAGATAGTAATGGATACACTGAAGCTTTCTTT | CASSQDSNGYTEAFF
TRBD1 | 13 | TRBJ1-1 | . | TRBV19 | TGTGCCAGTAGCCGGGACAGGGAATCTGAAGCTTTCTTT | CASSRDRESEAFF
. | 15 | TRBJ1-6 | medium-sized | TRBV6-5 | TGTGCCAGCACCCAAGGGGCAGGGCGTGGATCACCCCTCCACTTT | CASTQGAGRGSPLHF
. | 14 | TRBJ2-7 | . | TRBV10-3 | TGTGCCATCAGTGAGTCGAGAGTTTCCTACGAGCAGTACTTC | CAISESRVSYEQYF
TRBD2 | 17 | TRBJ2-3 | . | TRBV4-2 | TGTGCCAGCAGCCAATCCGTACTAGCGCTTGGAACAGATACGCAGTATTTT | CASSQSVLALGTDTQYF
TRBD2 | 13 | TRBJ2-3 | . | TRBV30 | TGTGCCTGGGGACTAGCGGGCGCAGATACGCAGTATTTT | CAWGLAGADTQYF
. | 15 | TRBJ1-5 | . | TRBV15 | TGTGCCACCAGCAGAGATCCAGGGCAGGGTCAGCCCCAGCATTTT | CATSRDPGQGQPQHF
. | 11 | TRBJ1-1 | once | TRBV29-1 | TGCACCAGCTTAGAGGGTACGGGGGCTTTCTTT | CTSLEGTGAFF
TRBD1 | 15 | TRBJ1-2 | . | TRBV5-1 | TGCGCCAGCAGCTTGGGACAGGGCGCTGTTCTAGGCTACACCTTC | CASSLGQGAVLGYTF
. | 12 | TRBJ2-3 | . | TRBV2 | TGTGCCAGCAGGGGACTTCGGGATACGCAGTATTTT | CASRGLRDTQYF
. | 15 | TRBJ1-2 | . | TRBV5-5 | TGTGCCAGCAGCTCGGTCAGGCAGGGATCCTATGGCTACACCTTC | CASSSVRQGSYGYTF